The 4 T cell receptor beta chains below were found in one sample sequenced in a study of CD8+CD57+ T cells in acquired aplastic anemia. Genomic DNA, serving as template, underwent TCR beta VDJ and CDR3 profiling. TCRdb reprocessed the reads with MiXCR, giving one entry per CDR3 protein. In the table there are fewer than 250,000 distinct CDR3 sequences, around 50% of which are singletons. Input material: sorted CD4+, CD8+, or CD8+CD57+ T cells (not recorded which) from PBMCs. The receptors come from a human donor in good health, serving as a control.

This clonotype appeared many times. The V and J genes are TRBV5-1 and TRBJ2-5; 8 positions match TRBD1. Trimming removed 4 bases from V and 9 bases from J; junction bases left unmatched: 17. CDR1 and CDR2 (germline): SGHRS, YFSETQ. The CDR3 is 16 residues long. CDR3 sequence: CASSQDRALLGVAQYF. The DNA of the CDR3 is TGCGCCAGCAGCCAGGACAGGGCCCTCCTTGGGGTGGCCCAGTACTTC.

On this clonotype itself: A clone one base away is much larger, so this may be a read error. The CDR3: CASNAGTVYEQYF. CDR3 coding DNA: TGCGCCAGCAACGCCGGGACAGTTTACGAGCAGTACTTC. This chain uses TRBV10-2 with TRBJ2-7; 7 positions agree with TRBD1. Germline trimming cut 7 bases from V and 4 bases from J; bases unmatched to any gene: 7. Germline-derived CDR1 and CDR2 are WSHSY and SAAADI. The CDR3 spans 13 residues.

This chain connects TRBV7-2 to TRBJ2-7, with 16 bases identical to TRBD2. The CDR3 sequence is 14 residues long. Germline V gene lookup returns CDR1 SGHTA and CDR2 FQGNSA. V gave up 6 bases and J gave up 10 bases; unmatched junction bases: 6. Written as DNA, the CDR3 is TGTGCCAGCAGGCCGGGACTAGCGGGAGGGGGACAGTACTTC. It codes for CASRPGLAGGGQYF.

This clonotype showed up just once. The junction does not match germline at one end; this may be a read error. The chain combines TRBV15 with TRBJ1-2; maybe TRBD1 (5 bases). From germline, CDR1 is LNHNV and CDR2 YYDKDF (reference sequence). This CDR3 has 16 amino acids. The CDR3 loop is CATSRDRGGGTYGYTF. DNA for the CDR3: TGCGCCACCAGCAGAGATCGCGGGGGGGGTACCTATGGCTACACCTTC.